This TCR beta chain appears in the sequencing data of a study of response to subunit inactivated influenza vaccine. TCRdb recomputed calls from the RT-PCR reads with MiXCR, one row per CDR3 protein. Among about half a million distinct CDR3 sequences listed, about 8% were seen once. Findings of the study overall: Authors suggested that a seasonal influenza vaccination recruits few new T cells each time.

This clonotype was observed a handful of times. Antigen: not known. Material: PBMCs from blood, obtained around 25 months after vaccination. This receptor was obtained from a man between 50 and 69 years old who received an inactivated influenza vaccine.

Here the CDR3 DNA reads TGCAGTGCTAGAGATAAGCGGAGGCAGCCCCAGCATTTT. Translation: CSARDKRRQPQHF. The chain carries TRBV20-1 and TRBJ1-5; no clear D. The CDR3 contains 13 residues. Germline V gene data show CDR1 as DFQATT and CDR2 as SNEGSKA (reference sequence). Deletions cut 0 bases from V and 7 bases from J, with 10 bases between.